The text below deals with one T cell receptor beta chain. The antigen remains undetermined. This entry comes from a study of cytomegalovirus exposure and HLA in healthy donors. General study findings and limits: A few CMV-associated chains were confirmed in vitro to be specific for CMV antigens. One later analysis, an examination of the 120 validation repertoires, found that first-cohort TCR clusters tended to co-occur in them. The study labeled roughly 160 TCR beta chains cytomegalovirus-associated.

Only in-frame clones appear in the TCRdb table, and some are missing; sequencing was by immunoSEQ multiplex PCR. Here the sample spans about 140,000 clones, about 94% being singletons. Trimming stripped 6 bases from V and 2 bases from J, with 8 bases between. The CDR3 spans 13 residues. Germline V lookup: CDR1 MNHNS, CDR2 SASEGT. This receptor was taken from a man younger than 30 in good health and CMV-seropositive. Source material: PBMCs. The chain couples TRBV6-1 to TRBJ1-5; perhaps TRBD1 as D (5 bases). CDR3 DNA: TGTGCCAGCAGAGTAGGGGGCAATCAGCCCCAGCATTTT. Protein product: CASRVGGNQPQHF.